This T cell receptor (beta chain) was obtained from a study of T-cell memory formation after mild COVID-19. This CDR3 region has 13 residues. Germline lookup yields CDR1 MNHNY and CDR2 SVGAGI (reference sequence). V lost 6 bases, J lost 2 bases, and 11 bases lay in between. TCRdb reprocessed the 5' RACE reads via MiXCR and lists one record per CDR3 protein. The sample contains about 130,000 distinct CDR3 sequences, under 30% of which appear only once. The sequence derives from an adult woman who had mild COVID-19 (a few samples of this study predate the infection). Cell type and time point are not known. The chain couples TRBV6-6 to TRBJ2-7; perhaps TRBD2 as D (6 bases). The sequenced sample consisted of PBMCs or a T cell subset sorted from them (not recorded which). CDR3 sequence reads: CASRIGGTYEQYF. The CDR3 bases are TGTGCCAGCAGAATCGGGGGAACCTACGAGCAGTACTTC.